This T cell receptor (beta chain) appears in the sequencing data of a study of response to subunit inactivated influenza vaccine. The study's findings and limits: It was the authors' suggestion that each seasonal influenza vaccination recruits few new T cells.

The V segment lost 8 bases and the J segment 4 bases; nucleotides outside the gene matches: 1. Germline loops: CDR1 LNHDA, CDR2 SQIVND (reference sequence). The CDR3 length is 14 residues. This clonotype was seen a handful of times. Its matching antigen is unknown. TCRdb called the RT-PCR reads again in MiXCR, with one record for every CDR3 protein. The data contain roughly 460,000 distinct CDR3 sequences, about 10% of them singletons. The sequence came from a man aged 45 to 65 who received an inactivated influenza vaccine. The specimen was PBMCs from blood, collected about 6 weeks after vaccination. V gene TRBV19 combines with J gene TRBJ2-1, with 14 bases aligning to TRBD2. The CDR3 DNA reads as TGTGCCAGTCGGACTAGCGGGGGGTACAATGAGCAGTTCTTC. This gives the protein CASRTSGGYNEQFF.